The clone carrying this TCR beta chain was observed a single time. The data derive from a study of blood T cell repertoires in COVID-19. Source study methods: Estimates of nucleated cell counts were drawn from the amplification of reference gene primers. The repertoire was sequenced with immunoSEQ multiplex PCR; TCRdb's copy has only in-frame clones and lacks some. The D gene and trimming were derived from the DNA, and the V and J assignments and clone size from that table. The sample records approximately 480,000 clones, roughly 87% being singletons. V lost 2 bases and J lost 5; bases outside the gene matches: 4. Germline lookup yields CDR1 SGDLS and CDR2 YYNGEE. The length of the CDR3 is 15 residues. The participants were between about 18 and 89 years old and came from about two dozen US areas. Self-reported history from a screening survey and questionnaire set each donor's cohort.

The sequence was collected from a woman aged 18-29 years who had recovered from COVID-19. The sample was PBMCs or T cells enriched from blood (not recorded which). The chain carries TRBV9 and TRBJ2-1, with TRBD1 matching 10 bases. In nucleotides, the CDR3 is TGTGCCAGCAGCGTTGGGACAGGGGCGAACAATGAGCAGTTCTTC. Translating it yields CASSVGTGANNEQFF. Full variable domain (rest looked up from reference TRBV9 and TRBJ2-1): DSGVTQTPKHLITATGQRVTLRCSPRSGDLSVYWYQQSLDQGLQFLIQYYNGEERAKGNILERFSAQQFPDLHSELNLSSLELGDSALYFCASSVGTGANNEQFFGPGTRLTVL.